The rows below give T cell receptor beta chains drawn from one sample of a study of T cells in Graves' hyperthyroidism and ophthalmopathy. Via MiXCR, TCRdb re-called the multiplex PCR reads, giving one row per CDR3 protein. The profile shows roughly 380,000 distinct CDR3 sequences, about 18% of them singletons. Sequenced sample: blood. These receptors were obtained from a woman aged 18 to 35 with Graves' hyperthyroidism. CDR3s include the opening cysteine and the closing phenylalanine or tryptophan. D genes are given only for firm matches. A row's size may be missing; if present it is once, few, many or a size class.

CDR3nt: TGTGCCACCAGGGACAGGGGGAAGAACACTGAAGCTTTCTTT
CDR3aa: CATRDRGKNTEAFF
d_gene: TRBD1
j_gene: TRBJ1-1
v_gene: TRBV15
abundance: many

CDR3nt: TGCAGTGCTAGAGCGCCTGCTTTGGACAGGGCTGGAAACACCATATATTTT
CDR3aa: CSARAPALDRAGNTIYF
d_gene: TRBD1
j_gene: TRBJ1-3
v_gene: TRBV20-1
abundance: few

CDR3nt: TGTGCCAGCGCGGGACATCCTAGGGACGCTGAAGCGTTCTTT
CDR3aa: CASAGHPRDAEAFF
d_gene: -
j_gene: TRBJ1-1
v_gene: TRBV18
abundance: once

CDR3nt: TGTGCAACGGGTATCGATCAGCCCCAGCATTTT
CDR3aa: CATGIDQPQHF
d_gene: -
j_gene: TRBJ1-5
v_gene: TRBV6-1
abundance: many

CDR3nt: TGTGCCACCCATCGGGGAGACACTGAAGCTTTCTTT
CDR3aa: CATHRGDTEAFF
d_gene: -
j_gene: TRBJ1-1
v_gene: TRBV6-5
abundance: many

CDR3nt: TGTGCCAGCAGTTACGTGACAGGGTATGAAGCTTTCTTT
CDR3aa: CASSYVTGYEAFF
d_gene: TRBD1
j_gene: TRBJ1-1
v_gene: TRBV6-5
abundance: many

CDR3nt: TGTGCCAGCAGGCTCGGGGGGACTGAAGCTTTCTTT
CDR3aa: CASRLGGTEAFF
d_gene: -
j_gene: TRBJ1-1
v_gene: TRBV12-3/TRBV12-4
abundance: many

CDR3nt: TGTGCCATCTTCCGGGACAGATCTTACACCGGGGAGCTGTTTTTT
CDR3aa: CAIFRDRSYTGELFF
d_gene: TRBD1
j_gene: TRBJ2-2
v_gene: TRBV10-3
abundance: many

CDR3nt: TGTGCCAGCATACTTTCCGAGCGGGGGCGCTCCTACGAGCAGTACTTC
CDR3aa: CASILSERGRSYEQYF
d_gene: TRBD2
j_gene: TRBJ2-7
v_gene: TRBV14
abundance: many

CDR3nt: TGCGCCAGCAGCTTAGGGATTTCCTCTGGGGCCAACGTCCTGACTTTC
CDR3aa: CASSLGISSGANVLTF
d_gene: -
j_gene: TRBJ2-6
v_gene: TRBV5-1
abundance: many

CDR3nt: TGTGCCAGCAGCTTAGTCTTCGGAGGGGGCCCAAAGGGAGAGACCCAGTACTTC
CDR3aa: CASSLVFGGGPKGETQYF
d_gene: -
j_gene: TRBJ2-5
v_gene: TRBV11-1
abundance: few

CDR3nt: TGTGCCAGTACAAAGAGACAGGGAAAAGAAGAGACCCAGTACTTC
CDR3aa: CASTKRQGKEETQYF
d_gene: TRBD1
j_gene: TRBJ2-5
v_gene: TRBV19
abundance: few

CDR3nt: TGTGCCAGCAGTGAAGCGCGAGGGACCCAGTACTTC
CDR3aa: CASSEARGTQYF
d_gene: -
j_gene: TRBJ2-5
v_gene: TRBV2
abundance: many

CDR3nt: TGTGCCACCAGCAGATACAGGGAAAGCTACACCTTC
CDR3aa: CATSRYRESYTF
d_gene: -
j_gene: TRBJ1-2
v_gene: TRBV15
abundance: many

CDR3nt: TGTGCCAGCAGACTGTCGTGGAGCTCCTATAATTCACCCCTCCACTTT
CDR3aa: CASRLSWSSYNSPLHF
d_gene: -
j_gene: TRBJ1-6
v_gene: TRBV27
abundance: many

CDR3nt: TGTGCCAGCAGCCAGAGCCCCTATGGCTACACCTTC
CDR3aa: CASSQSPYGYTF
d_gene: -
j_gene: TRBJ1-2
v_gene: TRBV4-2
abundance: -

CDR3nt: TGTGCCACCAGCAGAGCACAGGGGAGTGAAGCTTTCTTT
CDR3aa: CATSRAQGSEAFF
d_gene: TRBD1
j_gene: TRBJ1-1
v_gene: TRBV15
abundance: many

CDR3nt: TGTGCCAGCAGTTACGCAGCGGGGGCCTTCTACGAGCAGTACTTC
CDR3aa: CASSYAAGAFYEQYF
d_gene: TRBD2
j_gene: TRBJ2-7
v_gene: TRBV6-5
abundance: -

CDR3nt: TGCAGTGTCTCAGGACTAGCGGCCCCGTACGAGCAGTACTTC
CDR3aa: CSVSGLAAPYEQYF
d_gene: TRBD2
j_gene: TRBJ2-7
v_gene: TRBV20-1
abundance: -

CDR3nt: TGTGCCAGCAGTCCCGACGTGACAGGGGCCACTGAAGCTTTCTTT
CDR3aa: CASSPDVTGATEAFF
d_gene: TRBD1
j_gene: TRBJ1-1
v_gene: TRBV27
abundance: -

CDR3nt: TGCGCCAGCAGCCCGGTTTCCCAGGCGTCGGTAGGAGAGCAGTACTTC
CDR3aa: CASSPVSQASVGEQYF
d_gene: -
j_gene: TRBJ2-7
v_gene: TRBV5-1
abundance: many

CDR3nt: TGTGCCAGCAGCATGGAACCTTTCTCTGGGGCCAACGTCCTGACTTTC
CDR3aa: CASSMEPFSGANVLTF
d_gene: -
j_gene: TRBJ2-6
v_gene: TRBV7-3
abundance: few

CDR3nt: TGTGCCAGCAGCTTAGGGGGGGCTCCCTACGAGCAGTACTTC
CDR3aa: CASSLGGAPYEQYF
d_gene: -
j_gene: TRBJ2-7
v_gene: TRBV11-2
abundance: many

CDR3nt: TGTGCCAGCAGCTTGGGAGGGGCGGACGAGCAGTACTTC
CDR3aa: CASSLGGADEQYF
d_gene: TRBD2
j_gene: TRBJ2-7
v_gene: TRBV7-2
abundance: many

CDR3nt: TGTGCCAGCTCACCACCGAGAAATGCGGAGACCCAGTACTTC
CDR3aa: CASSPPRNAETQYF
d_gene: -
j_gene: TRBJ2-5
v_gene: TRBV18
abundance: -

CDR3nt: TGTGCCAGCAGCCCCGGACAGGGGGCTTTGGAGCAGTACTTC
CDR3aa: CASSPGQGALEQYF
d_gene: TRBD1
j_gene: TRBJ2-7
v_gene: TRBV13
abundance: -

CDR3nt: TGTGCCTGGGACAGGGAAATGGCTGAAGCTTTCTTT
CDR3aa: CAWDREMAEAFF
d_gene: TRBD1
j_gene: TRBJ1-1
v_gene: TRBV30
abundance: many

CDR3nt: TGTGCCAGCAGTATAGTGGGGGTCAATCAGCCCCAGCATTTT
CDR3aa: CASSIVGVNQPQHF
d_gene: -
j_gene: TRBJ1-5
v_gene: TRBV28
abundance: many

CDR3nt: TGCAGTGCTCCCGACAGGGGTGGGGGCTACACCTTC
CDR3aa: CSAPDRGGGYTF
d_gene: TRBD1
j_gene: TRBJ1-2
v_gene: TRBV20-1
abundance: many

CDR3nt: TGCGCCAGCAGCACCATCAATTCCCTCTACGAGCAGTACTTC
CDR3aa: CASSTINSLYEQYF
d_gene: -
j_gene: TRBJ2-7
v_gene: TRBV5-1
abundance: -